The rows below give T cell receptor beta chains drawn from one sample of a study of cytomegalovirus exposure and HLA in healthy donors. Produced via immunoSEQ multiplex PCR; TCRdb's table is partial and in-frame only. The top ten clones hold around 6.7% of a sample with around 160,000 clones, roughly 80% of them seen once. What was sequenced was PBMCs. The receptors derive from a woman aged 40 to 55 in good health and CMV-seropositive. Each CDR3 is given with its conserved first and last residue. Fields, in order: V gene, J gene, CDR3 protein.

V: TRBV5-6; J: TRBJ1-2; CDR3: CASSTGQGAPRGYTF
V: TRBV5-4; J: TRBJ1-1; CDR3: CASSLGLTGMNTEAFF
V: TRBV7-2; J: TRBJ1-4; CDR3: CASSARGQFNEKLFF
V: TRBV4-1; J: TRBJ2-3; CDR3: CASRRGGSTDTQYF
V: TRBV5-5; J: TRBJ1-4; CDR3: CASTPWGDPNEKLFF
V: TRBV28; J: TRBJ1-4; CDR3: CASKSRGRVKLFF
V: TRBV4-1; J: TRBJ1-2; CDR3: CASSRPTGGPYGYTF
V: TRBV25-1; J: TRBJ1-5; CDR3: CASSRTGGGQPQHF
V: TRBV7-9; J: TRBJ1-1; CDR3: CASRLDYGSEAFF
V: TRBV19; J: TRBJ2-1; CDR3: CASSPNYNEQFF
V: TRBV7-2; J: TRBJ2-1; CDR3: CASSRDSFSSYNEQFF
V: TRBV27; J: TRBJ2-5; CDR3: CASIPSWVGGETQYF
V: TRBV5-1; J: TRBJ2-7; CDR3: CASSLGPLGEQYF